Following are 13 T cell receptor beta chains from one sample sequenced in a study of cytomegalovirus exposure and HLA in healthy donors. The PCR contained 60 Vbeta and 13 Jbeta primers. The table came from immunoSEQ multiplex PCR; TCRdb's copy has only in-frame clones and leaves some out. The table shows 120,000 or so clones, with over 60% occurring only once. The sample was PBMCs. These receptors were collected from a man aged 18 to 30 in good health and CMV-seropositive.

The chain is built from TRBV18 and TRBJ1-5; D gene uncertain. CDR1 KGHSH and CDR2 LQKENI come from the germline V gene. Trimming removed 1 base at V and 5 bases at J, with 12 bases between. This CDR3 region has 15 residues. CDR3: CASSPQFAGDQPQHF. CDR3 nucleotide sequence: TGTGCCAGCTCACCACAATTTGCCGGAGATCAGCCCCAGCATTTT. Full variable domain (missing parts from reference TRBV18 and TRBJ1-5): NAGVMQNPRHLVRRRGQEARLRCSPMKGHSHVYWYRQLPEEGLKFMVYLQKENIIDESGMPKERFSAEFPKEGPSILRIQQVVRGDSAAYFCASSPQFAGDQPQHFGDGTRLSIL.

This chain connects TRBV9 to TRBJ2-7; TRBD1 is a possible D gene (5 bases). With 2 bases removed from V and 0 bases from J, the gap between germline ends came to 9 bases. This CDR3 is 14 amino acids long. Per the germline V gene, CDR1 is SGDLS and CDR2 is YYNGEE. CDR3 coding DNA: TGTGCCAGCAGCGTGCACAGGTCCTCCTACGAGCAGTACTTC. As protein: CASSVHRSSYEQYF.

This clone came up once. This chain joins TRBV4-2 and TRBJ2-2, with D possibly TRBD1 on 5 matching bases. The germline V gene encodes CDR1 LGHNA and CDR2 YNFKEQ. The CDR3 spans 16 residues. Trimming pared 1 base from V and 9 bases from J, leaving 18 bases between. CDR3 in amino acids: CASSQGPPRVSRELFF. In nucleotides, the CDR3 is TGTGCCAGCAGCCAAGGCCCCCCCAGGGTTTCCCGGGAGCTGTTTTTT.

This rearrangement joins TRBV11-1 to TRBJ2-6; 9 bases are a match to TRBD1. The germline CDR1 and CDR2 sequences are SGHAT and FQDESV (reference sequence). The trim removed 5 bases at V and 1 base at J, leaving 6 bases unmatched. The CDR3 consists of 17 residues. CDR3 in DNA: TGTGCCAGCAGCCCCGGACAGGGGTTTTCTGGGGCCAACGTCCTGACTTTC. Translation: CASSPGQGFSGANVLTF.

The chain links TRBV16 to TRBJ2-6; TRBD2 might be the D (6 bases). The CDR3 consists of 19 residues. Germline values: CDR1 KGHSY, CDR2 FQNENV. With 0 bases removed from V and 1 base from J, the gap between germline ends came to 16 bases. CDR3 region: CASSQSGGDVVSGANVLTF. The CDR3, as DNA: TGTGCCAGCAGCCAATCAGGCGGGGACGTTGTTTCTGGGGCCAACGTCCTGACTTTC.

CDR3 region: CSEARQETQYF. The CDR3 coding sequence is TGCAGTGAAGCCCGTCAAGAGACCCAGTACTTC. The V and J genes are TRBV20-1 and TRBJ2-5; D remains ambiguous. CDR1 DFQATT and CDR2 SNEGSKA come from the germline V gene (reference sequence). Between the trimmed V and J ends, which lost 7 bases and 2 bases, there was a span of 8 bases. CDR3 size: 11 residues.

The chain employs TRBV30 and TRBJ2-3, with D possibly TRBD1 on 5 matching bases. The V gene's germline CDR1 is GTSNPN and CDR2 SVGIG (reference sequence). There are 11 residues in the CDR3. CDR3 loop: CASRGTDTQYF. In DNA, the CDR3 is TGTGCTTCCAGGGGCACAGATACGCAGTATTTT.

V is TRBV19 and J is TRBJ2-7, with D unclear. V lost 3 bases and J lost 2, with 11 bases in between. The CDR3 loop spans 14 amino acids. CDR1 LNHDA and CDR2 SQIVND come from the germline V gene (reference sequence). CDR3 sequence reads: CASSIRAQTYEQYF. As DNA, the CDR3 is TGTGCCAGTAGTATTCGCGCACAGACCTACGAGCAGTACTTC.

With respect to this clone: The same CDR3 arises from other DNA sequences in this sample as well. The chain couples TRBV7-9 to TRBJ1-2; D remains unclear. The V gene's germline CDR1 is SEHNR and CDR2 FQNEAQ (reference sequence). Trimming left V 1 base short and J 3 bases short, with 6 bases between. The CDR3 has 13 amino acids. CDR3 in amino acids: CASSLEGDYGYTF. The CDR3, as DNA: TGTGCCAGCAGCTTAGAGGGAGACTATGGCTACACCTTC.

The CDR3 loop is CASSQDAGGGNTIYF. CDR3 DNA: TGCGCCAGCAGCCAAGACGCAGGGGGTGGAAACACCATATATTTT. The genes are TRBV4-1 and TRBJ1-3; 7 positions match TRBD1. J was trimmed by 3 bases and V by 0 bases; bases with no gene match: 2. Germline CDR1 MGHRA, CDR2 YSYEKL. The CDR3 consists of 15 residues.

The genes are TRBV6-1 and TRBJ1-6; tentatively, D is TRBD1 (6 bases). CDR1 and CDR2 (germline): MNHNS, SASEGT. Trimming left V 6 bases short and J 7 bases short, with 16 bases between. The CDR3 extends over 15 amino acids. The CDR3, as DNA: TGTGCCAGCAGGGTTCAGGGGAAAGGAAATTCACCCCTCCACTTT. This codes for CASRVQGKGNSPLHF.

The chain is built from TRBV19 and TRBJ2-1; 16 nucleotides align to TRBD2. Germline assignment: CDR1 LNHDA and CDR2 SQIVND (reference sequence). CDR3 length equals 18 residues. Losses at the gene ends were 7 bases for V and 1 base for J; bases not matched to a gene: 7. The CDR3 DNA reads as TGTGCCAGTACTCCGGGACTAGCGGGGGGGGTGTCCTACAATGAGCAGTTCTTC. Protein: CASTPGLAGGVSYNEQFF.

The V and J genes are TRBV27 and TRBJ2-1, with TRBD1 identical over 11 bases. Trimming cost V 8 bases and J 0 bases; bases outside gene matches: 0. The germline CDR1 and CDR2 sequences are MNHEY and SMNVEV (reference sequence). This CDR3 is built from 14 residues. The CDR3: CASGQGASYNEQFF. CDR3 DNA: TGTGCCAGCGGACAGGGGGCCTCCTACAATGAGCAGTTCTTC.